This T cell receptor (beta chain) was documented in a study of T cells in Graves' hyperthyroidism and ophthalmopathy. Broader study findings: In blood, most of the thyroid clonotypes expanded above 0.001 were also present.

This CDR3 is built from 16 residues. V was clipped by 6 bases and J by 1 base; unmatched bases: 11. A lack of ophthalmopathy progression within 18 months defined stable Graves' hyperthyroidism. The hyperthyroidism was newly diagnosed and had lasted under 2 months; the patients were aged 18 to 65. Researchers barred patients who had uncontrolled infection, other autoimmune disease, pregnancy or lactation. The source material, RNA transcripts, was used to amplify TCR beta CDR3 regions. HTBI primers were employed in a first-round RT-PCR of the TCR CDR3. TCRdb re-derived calls from the multiplex PCR reads in MiXCR, one entry per CDR3 protein. Of some 760,000 distinct CDR3 sequences in the sample, around 15% were seen once. This clonotype was detected many times. Its antigen is unidentified.

Sequencing was done on a sample of blood. The receptor was derived from a woman aged 18-35 years with Graves' hyperthyroidism. The V and J genes are TRBV12-3 or TRBV12-4 and TRBJ2-7; TRBD1 agrees at 8 bases. As DNA, the CDR3 is TGTGCCAGCAGGGGAGGTCCAGGACAGGGTTCCTACGAGCAGTACTTC. Translation gives CASRGGPGQGSYEQYF.